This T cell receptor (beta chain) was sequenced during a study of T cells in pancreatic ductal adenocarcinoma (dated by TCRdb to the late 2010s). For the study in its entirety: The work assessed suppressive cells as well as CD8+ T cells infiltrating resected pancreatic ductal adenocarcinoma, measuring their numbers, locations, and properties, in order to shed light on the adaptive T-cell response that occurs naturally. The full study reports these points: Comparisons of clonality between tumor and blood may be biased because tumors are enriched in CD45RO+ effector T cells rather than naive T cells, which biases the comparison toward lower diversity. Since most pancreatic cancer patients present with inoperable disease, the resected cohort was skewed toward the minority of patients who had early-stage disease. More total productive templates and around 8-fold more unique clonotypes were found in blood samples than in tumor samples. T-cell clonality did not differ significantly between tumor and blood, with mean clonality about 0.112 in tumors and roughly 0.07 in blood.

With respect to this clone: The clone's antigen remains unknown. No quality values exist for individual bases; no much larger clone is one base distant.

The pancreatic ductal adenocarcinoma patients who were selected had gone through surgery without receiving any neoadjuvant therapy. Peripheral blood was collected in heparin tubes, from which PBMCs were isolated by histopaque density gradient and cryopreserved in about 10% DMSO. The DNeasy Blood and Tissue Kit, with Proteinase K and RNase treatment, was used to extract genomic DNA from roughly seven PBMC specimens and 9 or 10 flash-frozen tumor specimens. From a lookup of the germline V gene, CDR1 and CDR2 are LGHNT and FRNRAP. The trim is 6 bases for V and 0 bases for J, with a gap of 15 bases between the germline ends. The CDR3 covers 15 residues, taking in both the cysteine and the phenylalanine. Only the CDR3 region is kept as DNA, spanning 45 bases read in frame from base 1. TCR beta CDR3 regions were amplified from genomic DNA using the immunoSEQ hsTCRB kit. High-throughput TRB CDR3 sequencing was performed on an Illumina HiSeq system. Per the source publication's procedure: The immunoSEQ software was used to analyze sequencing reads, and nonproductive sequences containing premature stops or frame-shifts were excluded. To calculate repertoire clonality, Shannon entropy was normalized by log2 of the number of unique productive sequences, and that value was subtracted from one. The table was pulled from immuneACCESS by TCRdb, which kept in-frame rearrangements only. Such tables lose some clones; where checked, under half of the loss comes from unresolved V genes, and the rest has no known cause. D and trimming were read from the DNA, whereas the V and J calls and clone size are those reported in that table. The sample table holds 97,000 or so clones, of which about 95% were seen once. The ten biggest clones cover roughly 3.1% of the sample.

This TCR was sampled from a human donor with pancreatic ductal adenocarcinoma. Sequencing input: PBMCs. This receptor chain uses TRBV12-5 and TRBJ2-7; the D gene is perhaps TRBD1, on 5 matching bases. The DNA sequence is TGTGCTAGTGGACCCCCCAGGGTTAGCTCCTACGAGCAGTACTTC. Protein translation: CASGPPRVSSYEQYF.